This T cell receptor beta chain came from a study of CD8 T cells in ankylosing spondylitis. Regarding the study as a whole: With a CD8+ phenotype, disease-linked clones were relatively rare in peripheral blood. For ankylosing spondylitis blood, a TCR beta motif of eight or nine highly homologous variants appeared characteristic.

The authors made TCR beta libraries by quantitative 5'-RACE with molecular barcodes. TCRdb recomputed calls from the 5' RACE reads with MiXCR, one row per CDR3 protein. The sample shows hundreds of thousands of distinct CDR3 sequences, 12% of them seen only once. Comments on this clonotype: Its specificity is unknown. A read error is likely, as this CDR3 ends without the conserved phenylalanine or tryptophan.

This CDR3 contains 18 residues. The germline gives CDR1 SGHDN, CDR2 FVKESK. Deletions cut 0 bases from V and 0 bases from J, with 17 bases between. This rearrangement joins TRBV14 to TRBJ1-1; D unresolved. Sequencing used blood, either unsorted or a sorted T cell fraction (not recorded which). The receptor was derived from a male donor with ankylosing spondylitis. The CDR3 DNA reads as TGTGCCAGCAGCCAAGATGATATTGTGGGATACATGAACACTGAAGCTTTCTCT. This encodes CASSQDDIVGYMNTEAFS.